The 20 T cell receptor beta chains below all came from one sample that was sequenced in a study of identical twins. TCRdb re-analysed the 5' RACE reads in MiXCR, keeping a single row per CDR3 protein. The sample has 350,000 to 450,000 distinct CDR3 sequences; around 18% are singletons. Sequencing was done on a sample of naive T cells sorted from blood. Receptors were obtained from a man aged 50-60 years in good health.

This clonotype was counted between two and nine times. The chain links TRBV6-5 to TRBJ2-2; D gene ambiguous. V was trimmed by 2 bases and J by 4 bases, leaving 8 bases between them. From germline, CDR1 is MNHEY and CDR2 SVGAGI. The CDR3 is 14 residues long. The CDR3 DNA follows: TGTGCCAGCAGTTACGCTAGTCCCACCGGGGAGCTGTTTTTT. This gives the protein CASSYASPTGELFF.

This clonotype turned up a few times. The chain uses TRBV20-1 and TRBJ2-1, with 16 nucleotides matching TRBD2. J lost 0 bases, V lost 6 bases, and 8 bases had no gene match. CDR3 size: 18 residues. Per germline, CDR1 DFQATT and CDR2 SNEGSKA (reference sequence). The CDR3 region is CSAESGLAGGSSYNEQFF. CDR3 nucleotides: TGCAGTGCCGAATCGGGACTAGCGGGGGGGAGCTCCTACAATGAGCAGTTCTTC.

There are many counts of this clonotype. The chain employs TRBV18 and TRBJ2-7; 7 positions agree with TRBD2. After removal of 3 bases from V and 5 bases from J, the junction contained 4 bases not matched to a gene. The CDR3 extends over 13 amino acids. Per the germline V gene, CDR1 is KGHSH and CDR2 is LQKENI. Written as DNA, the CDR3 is TGTGCCAGCTCACCGGCGGGAGCCCACGAGCAGTACTTC. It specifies CASSPAGAHEQYF. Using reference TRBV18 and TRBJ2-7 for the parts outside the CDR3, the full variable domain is NAGVMQNPRHLVRRRGQEARLRCSPMKGHSHVYWYRQLPEEGLKFMVYLQKENIIDESGMPKERFSAEFPKEGPSILRIQQVVRGDSAAYFCASSPAGAHEQYFGPGTRLTVT.

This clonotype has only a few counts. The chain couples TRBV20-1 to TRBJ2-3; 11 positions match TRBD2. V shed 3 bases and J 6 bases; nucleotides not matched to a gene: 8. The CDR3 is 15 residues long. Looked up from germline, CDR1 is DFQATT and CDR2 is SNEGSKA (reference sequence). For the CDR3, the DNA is TGCAGTGCTAGTGCGACTAGCGGGGTCCTGGATACGCAGTATTTT. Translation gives CSASATSGVLDTQYF.

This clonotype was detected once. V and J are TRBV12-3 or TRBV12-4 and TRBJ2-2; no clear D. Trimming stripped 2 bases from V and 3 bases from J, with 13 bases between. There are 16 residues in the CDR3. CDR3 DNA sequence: TGTGCCAGCAGTTTAAGGGCAGGTGCGGACACCGGGGAGCTGTTTTTT. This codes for CASSLRAGADTGELFF.

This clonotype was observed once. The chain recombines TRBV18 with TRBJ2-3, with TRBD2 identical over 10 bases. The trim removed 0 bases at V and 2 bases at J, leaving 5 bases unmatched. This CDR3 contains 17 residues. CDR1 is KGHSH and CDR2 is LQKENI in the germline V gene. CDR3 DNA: TGTGCCAGCTCACCACCGCTAGCGGGGGAACACACAGATACGCAGTATTTT. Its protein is CASSPPLAGEHTDTQYF.

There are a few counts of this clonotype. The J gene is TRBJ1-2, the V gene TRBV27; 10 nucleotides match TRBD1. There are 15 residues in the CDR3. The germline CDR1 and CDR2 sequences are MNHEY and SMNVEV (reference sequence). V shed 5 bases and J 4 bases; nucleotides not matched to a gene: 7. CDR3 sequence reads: CASSTLTGGVYGYTF. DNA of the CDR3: TGTGCCAGCAGTACTCTGACAGGGGGCGTCTATGGCTACACCTTC.

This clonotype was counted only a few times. The CDR3 spells CASSVPGGPLHF. In DNA form, the CDR3 reads TGTGCCAGCAGCGTCCCCGGTGGACCCCTCCACTTT. The chain combines TRBV7-6 with TRBJ1-6; D gene ambiguous. Germline V gene lookup returns CDR1 SGHVS and CDR2 FNYEAQ. Trimming cost V 5 bases and J 12 bases, with 11 bases left between them. The CDR3 is 12 residues long.

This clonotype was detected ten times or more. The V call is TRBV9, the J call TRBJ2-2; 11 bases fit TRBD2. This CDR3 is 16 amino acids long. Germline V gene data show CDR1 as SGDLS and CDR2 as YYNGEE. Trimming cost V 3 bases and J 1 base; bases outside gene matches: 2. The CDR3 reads CASSETSGVNTGELFF. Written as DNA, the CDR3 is TGTGCCAGCAGCGAGACTAGCGGGGTGAACACCGGGGAGCTGTTTTTT.

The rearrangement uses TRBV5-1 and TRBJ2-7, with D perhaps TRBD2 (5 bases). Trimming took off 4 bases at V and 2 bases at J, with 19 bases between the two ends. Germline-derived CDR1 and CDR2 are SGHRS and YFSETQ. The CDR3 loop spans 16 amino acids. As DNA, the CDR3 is TGCGCCAGCAGCCCCCAAGGGAGTAGCAGTACCTACGAGCAGTACTTC. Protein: CASSPQGSSSTYEQYF.

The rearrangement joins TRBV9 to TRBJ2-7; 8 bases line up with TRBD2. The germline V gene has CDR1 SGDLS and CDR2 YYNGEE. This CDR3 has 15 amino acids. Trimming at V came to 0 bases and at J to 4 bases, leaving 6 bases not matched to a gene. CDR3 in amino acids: CASSVGIGGAYEQYF. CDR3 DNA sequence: TGTGCCAGCAGCGTAGGGATCGGGGGGGCATACGAGCAGTACTTC.

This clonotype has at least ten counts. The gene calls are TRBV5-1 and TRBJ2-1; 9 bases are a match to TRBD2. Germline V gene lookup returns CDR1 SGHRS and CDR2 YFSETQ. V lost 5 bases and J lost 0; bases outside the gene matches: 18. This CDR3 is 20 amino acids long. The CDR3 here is CASSIPPAGGIESSYNEQFF. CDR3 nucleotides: TGCGCCAGCAGTATCCCACCAGCGGGGGGTATCGAAAGCTCCTACAATGAGCAGTTCTTC.

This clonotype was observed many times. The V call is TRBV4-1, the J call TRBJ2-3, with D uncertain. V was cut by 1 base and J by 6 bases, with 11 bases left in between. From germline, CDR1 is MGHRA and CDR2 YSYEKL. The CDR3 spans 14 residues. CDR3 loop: CASSQAGPLDTQYF. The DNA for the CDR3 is TGCGCCAGCAGCCAAGCCGGGCCGTTGGATACGCAGTATTTT.

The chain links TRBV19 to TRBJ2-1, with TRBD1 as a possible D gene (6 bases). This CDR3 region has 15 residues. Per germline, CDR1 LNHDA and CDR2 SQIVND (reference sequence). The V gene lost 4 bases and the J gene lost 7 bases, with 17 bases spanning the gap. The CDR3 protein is CASSRTASFANEQFF. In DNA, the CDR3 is TGTGCCAGTAGTAGGACAGCAAGTTTCGCAAATGAGCAGTTCTTC.

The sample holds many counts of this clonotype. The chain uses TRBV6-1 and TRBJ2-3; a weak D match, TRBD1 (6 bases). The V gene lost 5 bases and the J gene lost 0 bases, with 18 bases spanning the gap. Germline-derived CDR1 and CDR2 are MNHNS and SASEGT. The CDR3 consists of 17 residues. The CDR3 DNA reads TGTGCCAGCAGTCCGGACAGTTTTGTTTTTAGCACAGATACGCAGTATTTT. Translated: CASSPDSFVFSTDTQYF.

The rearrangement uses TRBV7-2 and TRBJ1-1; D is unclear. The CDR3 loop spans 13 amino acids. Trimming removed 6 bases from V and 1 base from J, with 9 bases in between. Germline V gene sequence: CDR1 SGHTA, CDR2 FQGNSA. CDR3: CASSTVANTEAFF. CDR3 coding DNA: TGTGCCAGCAGTACGGTCGCGAACACTGAAGCTTTCTTT.

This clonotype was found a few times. The chain's CDR3 is CSVVGDRASNYGYTF. As DNA, the CDR3 is TGCAGCGTGGTAGGGGACAGGGCATCGAACTATGGCTACACCTTC. The rearrangement joins TRBV29-1 to TRBJ1-2; 9 bases agree with TRBD1. Germline V gene sequence: CDR1 SQVTM, CDR2 ANQGSEA. With V trimmed by 6 bases and J by 2 bases, 10 bases remained unmatched. This CDR3 contains 15 residues.

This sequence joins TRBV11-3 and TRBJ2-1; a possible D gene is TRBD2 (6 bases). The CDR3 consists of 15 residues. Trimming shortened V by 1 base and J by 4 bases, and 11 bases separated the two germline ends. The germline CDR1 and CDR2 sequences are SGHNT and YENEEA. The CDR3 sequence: CASSLGGAGYNEQFF. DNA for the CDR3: TGTGCCAGCAGCTTAGGCGGGGCGGGGTACAATGAGCAGTTCTTC. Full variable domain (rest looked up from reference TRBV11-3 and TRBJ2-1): EAGVVQSPRYKIIEKKQPVAFWCNPISGHNTLYWYLQNLGQGPELLIRYENEEAVDDSQLPKDRFSAERLKGVDSTLKIQPAELGDSAVYLCASSLGGAGYNEQFFGPGTRLTVL.

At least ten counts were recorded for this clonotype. In DNA, the CDR3 is TGTGCCAGCAGCCCGGGGACTAGCGGGGTCTCGAGTGAGCAGTTCTTC. It translates to CASSPGTSGVSSEQFF. V and J are TRBV7-8 and TRBJ2-1; the match to TRBD2 covers 13 bases. J was trimmed by 9 bases and V by 5 bases; bases with no gene match: 10. This CDR3 region has 16 residues. Germline V lookup: CDR1 SGHVS, CDR2 FQNEAQ.

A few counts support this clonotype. The CDR3 DNA sequence: TGTGCCAGCAGCCAAGATCAGGGACTTCCCTACAATGAGCAGTTCTTC. Its protein product is CASSQDQGLPYNEQFF. The chain links TRBV4-2 to TRBJ2-1, with D possibly matching TRBD2 (6 bases). The V gene lost 0 bases and the J gene lost 2 bases, with 11 bases spanning the gap. The CDR3 covers 16 residues. CDR1 is LGHNA, CDR2 YNFKEQ, per germline.